These 13 T cell receptor beta chains share one sample of origin, sequenced in a study of identical twins. Using its own MiXCR run on the 5' RACE reads, TCRdb lists one record per CDR3 protein. The data hold some 1,700,000 distinct CDR3 sequences, with under 35% observed a single time. Material: cord blood. The receptors shown here come from a newborn girl in good health.

A remark on this clonotype: This may arise from a read error, as a much more abundant clone is one base away. The chain has TRBV6-6 and TRBJ2-3, with a possible D match to TRBD2 (6 bases). The CDR3 has 15 amino acids. Germline loops: CDR1 MNHNY, CDR2 SVGAGI (reference sequence). CDR3 protein: CASLPRLVATDTRYF. CDR3 sequence (DNA): TGTGCCAGTTTGCCCCGACTAGTGGCTACAGATACGCGGTATTTT.

The gene calls are TRBV4-2 and TRBJ1-6; a possible D gene is TRBD1 (5 bases). Deletions cut 0 bases from V and 0 bases from J, with 15 bases between. Germline values: CDR1 LGHNA, CDR2 YNFKEQ. The CDR3 contains 19 residues. CDR3 in DNA: TGTGCCAGCAGCCAAGATATAATAGGGGCGAGCTCCTATAATTCACCCCTCCACTTT. Encoded protein: CASSQDIIGASSYNSPLHF.

A note on this clonotype: Without the conserved terminal phenylalanine or tryptophan, this CDR3 likely stems from a read error. The chain is built from TRBV27 and TRBJ2-4, with TRBD2 identical over 13 bases. After removal of 5 bases from V and 4 bases from J, the junction contained 5 bases not matched to a gene. The CDR3 spans 16 residues. Germline V gene lookup returns CDR1 MNHEY and CDR2 SMNVEV (reference sequence). CDR3 DNA: TGTGCCAGCAGTCCCCGACTAGCGGGGGGAAAAAACATTCAGTACGTC. It specifies CASSPRLAGGKNIQYV.

This chain joins TRBV4-2 and TRBJ1-1; TRBD1 is a possible D gene (6 bases). This CDR3 is built from 17 residues. The V gene's germline CDR1 is LGHNA and CDR2 YNFKEQ. Trimming took 0 bases from V and 4 from J, leaving 18 bases between them. The CDR3 bases are TGTGCCAGCAGCCAAGATACGGGGGCCCAGAGGTGCACTGAAGCTTTCTTT. It is translated as CASSQDTGAQRCTEAFF.

In its sample, this clonotype was seen many times. The chain has TRBV6-6 and TRBJ2-6; D may be TRBD1 (5 bases). Germline-derived CDR1 and CDR2 are MNHNY and SVGAGI (reference sequence). The CDR3 is 17 amino acids. Trimming took 2 bases from V and 2 from J, leaving 13 bases between them. CDR3 DNA sequence: TGTGCCAGCAGTTACCCGAATCAGGGTCCTGGGGCCAACGTCCTGACTTTC. Its translation is CASSYPNQGPGANVLTF.

The V gene is TRBV6-2 or TRBV6-3, the J gene TRBJ2-5, with a tentative D call TRBD2 (5 bases). In germline, CDR1 is MNHEY, CDR2 SVGEGT. Trimming removed 7 bases at V and 2 bases at J, with 17 bases between. This CDR3 has 15 residues. The CDR3 is CASTGTPLRQETQYF. CDR3 coding DNA: TGTGCCAGCACGGGAACCCCGCTTAGACAAGAGACCCAGTACTTC.

V gene TRBV12-3 or TRBV12-4 combines with J gene TRBJ1-1; TRBD1 matches at 9 bases. The CDR3 spans 12 residues. With 6 bases clipped from V and 11 bases from J, the junction kept 7 bases outside the gene matches. CDR3 region: CASSPLGQGAFF. The CDR3 coding sequence is TGTGCCAGCAGCCCTTTAGGACAGGGGGCTTTCTTT.

V is TRBV20-1 and J is TRBJ2-7; tentative D call: TRBD2 (6 bases). The CDR3 is made up of 14 amino acids. CDR1 is DFQATT and CDR2 is SNEGSKA in the germline V gene (reference sequence). The V gene lost 6 bases and the J gene lost 3 bases, with 18 bases spanning the gap. CDR3 in amino acids: CSAHVIRGFYEQYF. The CDR3 region has the DNA TGCAGTGCACACGTAATCCGGGGGTTCTACGAGCAGTACTTC.

This clonotype was observed a handful of times. The chain couples TRBV19 to TRBJ1-1, with D uncertain. Germline V gives CDR1 LNHDA, CDR2 SQIVND (reference sequence). The CDR3 loop spans 13 amino acids. V shed 8 bases and J shed 0 bases, with 10 bases lying between them. The CDR3 loop reads CASRAGMNTEAFF. CDR3 in DNA: TGTGCCAGTCGGGCGGGGATGAACACTGAAGCTTTCTTT.

The chain recombines TRBV3-1 with TRBJ2-5; 10 nucleotides agree with TRBD2. V was pared by 1 base and J by 4 bases, with 6 bases of the junction left unmatched. CDR3 length: 16 residues. Germline-derived CDR1 and CDR2 are LGHDT and YNNKEL (reference sequence). For the CDR3, the DNA is TGTGCCAGCAGCCAAGTAAAGCGGGAGGGCCCAGAGACCCAGTACTTC. Its translation: CASSQVKREGPETQYF.

V is TRBV6-5 and J is TRBJ1-3; TRBD1 matches 7 bases. The CDR3 is 19 residues long. Germline V gives CDR1 MNHEY, CDR2 SVGAGI. J was trimmed by 4 bases and V by 7 bases; bases with no gene match: 22. Written as DNA, the CDR3 is TGTGCCAGCATTCTCCCGGGGGGACAGCCTCTCTGGGGAGGAAACACCATATATTTT. Its translation is CASILPGGQPLWGGNTIYF.

V usage is TRBV25-1 and J usage is TRBJ2-1, with 9 bases that match TRBD2. This CDR3 contains 15 residues. Germline loops: CDR1 MGHDK, CDR2 SYGVNS. Trimming removed 1 base from V and 7 bases from J; junction bases left unmatched: 5. The CDR3 nucleotides are TGTGCCAGCAGTGAATGGGGTAGCGGGAGAAATGAGCAGTTCTTC. Translating gives CASSEWGSGRNEQFF.

This clonotype was observed many times. The rearrangement uses TRBV29-1 and TRBJ2-3; D is possibly TRBD1 or TRBD2 (5 bases each). This CDR3 has 15 amino acids. V shed 4 bases and J shed 3 bases, with 17 bases lying between them. Per germline, CDR1 SQVTM and CDR2 ANQGSEA. The CDR3 loop reads CSVGFGQGPTDTQYF. CDR3 DNA: TGCAGCGTTGGTTTTGGCCAGGGACCAACAGATACGCAGTATTTT.